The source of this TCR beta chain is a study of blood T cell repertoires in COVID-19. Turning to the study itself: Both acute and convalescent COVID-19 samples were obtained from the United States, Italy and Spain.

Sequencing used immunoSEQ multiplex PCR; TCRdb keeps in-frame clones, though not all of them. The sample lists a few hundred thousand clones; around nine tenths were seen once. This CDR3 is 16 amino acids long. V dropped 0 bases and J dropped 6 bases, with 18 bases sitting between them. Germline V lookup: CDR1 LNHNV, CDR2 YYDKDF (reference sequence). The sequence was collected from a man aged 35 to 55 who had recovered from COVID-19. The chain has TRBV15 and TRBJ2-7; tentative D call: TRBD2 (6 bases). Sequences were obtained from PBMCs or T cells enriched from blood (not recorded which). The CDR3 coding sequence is TGTGCCACCAGCAGAGATAATTTCGGGACTCCCTTCGAGCAGTACTTC. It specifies CATSRDNFGTPFEQYF.